Listed here are 29 T cell receptor beta chains from one sample, sequenced in a study of cytomegalovirus exposure and HLA in healthy donors. Primers included in the PCR were 60 Vbeta and 13 Jbeta primers. Repertoires were generated with immunoSEQ multiplex PCR, while TCRdb's copy carries only in-frame clones and drops some. The table shows fewer than 350,000 clones, with roughly 89% occurring only once. The sequencing input was PBMCs. The receptors were gathered from a woman between 18 and 30 years old in good health and CMV-seronegative.

The chain employs TRBV5-1 and TRBJ2-2; tentative D call: TRBD1 (6 bases). This CDR3 comprises 14 residues. In germline, CDR1 is SGHRS, CDR2 YFSETQ. Between the trimmed V and J ends, which lost 2 bases and 4 bases, there was a span of 9 bases. In DNA, the CDR3 is TGCGCCAGCAGCTTAAGGACAGCCACCGGGGAGCTGTTTTTT. This codes for CASSLRTATGELFF.

CDR3 nucleotide sequence: TGTGCCAGCAGCCCGGGACAGAACACAGATACGCAGTATTTT. Translation gives CASSPGQNTDTQYF. The chain has TRBV11-2 and TRBJ2-3; TRBD1 agrees at 7 bases. J lost 2 bases, V lost 5 bases, and 4 bases had no gene match. The CDR3 extends over 14 amino acids. Germline V gene sequence: CDR1 SGHAT, CDR2 FQNNGV.

This clone was detected only once. The same CDR3 also results from other DNA sequences found in this sample. The chain joins TRBV2 to TRBJ2-1; 8 bases are shared with TRBD2. This CDR3 region has 16 residues. J lost 8 bases, V lost 0 bases, and 9 bases had no gene match. CDR1 is SNHLY, CDR2 FYNNEI, per germline. This CDR3 is CASSEAGLAINDEQFF. The CDR3 coding sequence is TGTGCCAGCAGTGAAGCTGGACTAGCCATAAATGATGAGCAGTTCTTC.

The CDR3 coding sequence is TGTGCCAGCAGCTTGGCCACCGGGATCGAGAACACTGAAGCTTTCTTT. This codes for CASSLATGIENTEAFF. The V call is TRBV5-6, the J call TRBJ1-1, with D hard to call. The CDR3 is made up of 16 amino acids. Trimming shortened V by 0 bases and J by 1 base, and 13 bases separated the two germline ends. Per the germline V gene, CDR1 is SGHDT and CDR2 is YYEEEE.

The chain carries TRBV9 and TRBJ1-6; D is possibly TRBD1 (6 bases). This CDR3 is built from 18 residues. Germline V lookup: CDR1 SGDLS, CDR2 YYNGEE. The V gene lost 3 bases and the J gene lost 2 bases, with 18 bases spanning the gap. The CDR3 DNA sequence: TGTGCCAGCAGCGCCCCAGAGGGGGAGGGGGCCTATAATTCACCCCTCCACTTT. Its protein product is CASSAPEGEGAYNSPLHF. The variable domain in full, completed from reference TRBV9 and TRBJ1-6, reads DSGVTQTPKHLITATGQRVTLRCSPRSGDLSVYWYQQSLDQGLQFLIQYYNGEERAKGNILERFSAQQFPDLHSELNLSSLELGDSALYFCASSAPEGEGAYNSPLHFGNGTRLTVT.

This rearrangement joins TRBV29-1 to TRBJ2-3, with D perhaps TRBD1 (6 bases). The CDR3 is made up of 18 amino acids. CDR1 is SQVTM, CDR2 ANQGSEA, per germline. The germline V and J ends were trimmed by 0 bases and 3 bases, with 22 bases remaining between them. The CDR3 protein is CSVEDQGRSLSRTDTQYF. For the CDR3, the DNA is TGCAGCGTTGAAGATCAGGGGCGGAGCCTCTCGCGGACAGATACGCAGTATTTT.

The chain combines TRBV21-1 with TRBJ1-5. TRBV21-1 has pseudogene status. CDR3 length equals 17 residues. The CDR3 DNA is TGTGCCAGCAGCAAAGGGCCCGCGGTCGAGCCCTGCCAGCCCCAGCATTTT. Translation gives CASSKGPAVEPCQPQHF.

The chain couples TRBV7-9 to TRBJ2-7, with D unclear. Germline CDR1 is SEHNR and CDR2 is FQNEAQ (reference sequence). Trimming removed 5 bases at V and 0 bases at J, with 14 bases between. This CDR3 comprises 15 residues. The CDR3 DNA sequence: TGTGCCAGCAGCCACATCAGTGCCCGCTCCTACGAGCAGTACTTC. Protein: CASSHISARSYEQYF.

V usage is TRBV7-6 and J usage is TRBJ2-7; 9 nucleotides match TRBD1. CDR1 is SGHVS, CDR2 FNYEAQ, per germline. This CDR3 is 15 amino acids long. V shed 1 base, J shed 4 bases, and the junction held 5 bases outside the gene matches. The CDR3 here is CASSLGGTGLYEQYF. In DNA form, the CDR3 reads TGTGCCAGCAGCTTAGGTGGGACAGGGCTATACGAGCAGTACTTC.

The chain is built from TRBV7-2 and TRBJ1-1, with TRBD1 matching over 9 bases. Germline assignment: CDR1 SGHTA and CDR2 FQGNSA. The V segment lost 2 bases and the J segment 4 bases; nucleotides outside the gene matches: 2. CDR3 length: 14 residues. CDR3 sequence (DNA): TGTGCCAGCAGCTTATTGGGACAGGGCACTGAAGCTTTCTTT. Its translation is CASSLLGQGTEAFF.

This clone was detected a few times. The V gene is TRBV6-1, the J gene TRBJ1-1, with 9 nucleotides matching TRBD1. The CDR3 contains 13 residues. After removal of 6 bases from V and 7 bases from J, the junction contained 6 bases not matched to a gene. Germline CDR1 reads MNHNS; CDR2 reads SASEGT. CDR3 amino acids: CASSEQGAREAFF. DNA for the CDR3: TGTGCCAGCAGCGAACAGGGGGCTCGTGAAGCTTTCTTT.

The rearrangement uses TRBV2 and TRBJ1-1, with D possibly matching TRBD1 (5 bases). The CDR3 extends over 14 amino acids. V lost 7 bases, J lost 3 bases, and 15 bases lay in between. The germline CDR1 and CDR2 sequences are SNHLY and FYNNEI. The CDR3, as DNA: TGTGCCAGCACGCAGGGTTATGGCGACACTGAAGCTTTCTTT. Encoded protein: CASTQGYGDTEAFF.

This clone was detected only a few times. The CDR3 reads CASSERVEKLFF. The CDR3 nucleotides are TGTGCCAGCAGTGAGCGGGTTGAAAAACTGTTTTTT. The chain is built from TRBV6-1 and TRBJ1-4; no reliable D call. Germline V gene sequence: CDR1 MNHNS, CDR2 SASEGT. The CDR3 is 12 residues long. Trimming cost V 3 bases and J 7 bases, with 6 bases left between them.

A note on this clone: Other DNA sequences from this sample encode an identical CDR3 as well. The chain is built from TRBV10-3 and TRBJ1-3; D uncertain. This CDR3 region has 12 residues. V lost 4 bases and J 7 bases, leaving 8 bases between the germline ends. The V gene's germline CDR1 is ENHRY and CDR2 SYGVKD. The CDR3, as DNA: TGTGCCATCAGTGTTGGAGGGAACACCATATATTTT. It specifies CAISVGGNTIYF.

The V call is TRBV6-4, the J call TRBJ1-1, with D hard to call. V was cut by 0 bases and J by 5 bases, with 13 bases left in between. CDR1 and CDR2 from the germline V gene are MRHNA and SNTAGT. The CDR3 has 15 residues. CDR3 bases: TGTGCCAGCAGTGACTCTCCCGAGGGCGAAACTGAAGCTTTCTTT. This encodes CASSDSPEGETEAFF.

The sample holds one count of this clone. This chain joins TRBV5-1 and TRBJ2-5; possible D gene TRBD1, 6 bases. The V end was cut by 5 bases, the J end by 7 bases, with 18 bases between. This CDR3 has 14 residues. Looked up from germline, CDR1 is SGHRS and CDR2 is YFSETQ. Here the CDR3 DNA reads TGCGCCAGCAGTCAGGGGCTAAGAGACGCGACCCAGTACTTC. This codes for CASSQGLRDATQYF. Full variable domain (outside the CDR3, taken from reference TRBV5-1 and TRBJ2-5): KAGVTQTPRYLIKTRGQQVTLSCSPISGHRSVSWYQQTPGQGLQFLFEYFSETQRNKGNFPGRFSGRQFSNSRSEMNVSTLELGDSALYLCASSQGLRDATQYFGPGTRLLVL.

Comments on this clone: A read error may produce the germline difference seen at one junction end. In the same sample, other DNA sequences code for this CDR3. The chain uses TRBV7-6 and TRBJ1-6; 9 bases map to TRBD1. This CDR3 contains 16 residues. Looked up from germline, CDR1 is SGHVS and CDR2 is FNYEAQ. Written as DNA, the CDR3 is TGTGCCAGCAGCTTAGGTGGGACAGGGCTCAATTCCCCCCTCCACTTT. This sequence encodes CASSLGGTGLNSPLHF.

The chain carries TRBV30 and TRBJ1-6; TRBD1 matches at 8 bases. Trimming took 5 bases from V and 6 from J; bases not matched to a gene: 3. The CDR3 contains 13 residues. Per germline, CDR1 GTSNPN and CDR2 SVGIG (reference sequence). Here the CDR3 reads CAWLTGANSPLHF. In DNA, the CDR3 is TGTGCCTGGTTGACAGGGGCTAATTCACCCCTCCACTTT.

This sequence joins TRBV27 and TRBJ1-1, with a weak D call TRBD1 (6 bases). Germline V lookup: CDR1 MNHEY, CDR2 SMNVEV (reference sequence). This CDR3 is built from 14 residues. Trimming took off 4 bases at V and 2 bases at J, with 11 bases between the two ends. The CDR3 bases are TGTGCCAGCAGTTGGAACAGGGATAACACTGAAGCTTTCTTT. Protein sequence: CASSWNRDNTEAFF.

CDR3 DNA: TGTGCCAGCAGCCCGGGACAGATGAACACTGAAGCTTTCTTT. It specifies CASSPGQMNTEAFF. The V gene is TRBV27, the J gene TRBJ1-1, with TRBD1 identical over 7 bases. From germline, CDR1 is MNHEY and CDR2 SMNVEV (reference sequence). The V gene end was trimmed by 6 bases and the J gene end by 0 bases; junction bases not matched to a gene: 4. This CDR3 has 14 residues.

V is TRBV5-1 and J is TRBJ2-7; the D gene is possibly TRBD2 (6 bases). This CDR3 is built from 14 residues. Germline values: CDR1 SGHRS, CDR2 YFSETQ. V was pared by 0 bases and J by 7 bases, with 14 bases between. The CDR3 loop reads CASSLAGEGTEQYF. The CDR3 region has the DNA TGCGCCAGCAGCTTGGCGGGAGAAGGCACAGAGCAGTACTTC.

The V gene is TRBV19, the J gene TRBJ1-1; TRBD1 matches 7 bases. The CDR3 is made up of 12 amino acids. V was pared by 4 bases and J by 11 bases, with 7 bases of the junction left unmatched. Germline values: CDR1 LNHDA, CDR2 SQIVND (reference sequence). The chain's CDR3 is CASSRGQCQAFF. DNA for the CDR3: TGTGCCAGTAGTAGGGGACAGTGTCAGGCTTTCTTT.

This chain joins TRBV14 and TRBJ2-1; D is perhaps TRBD2 (7 bases). Germline CDR1 reads SGHDN; CDR2 reads FVKESK. Between the trimmed V and J ends, which lost 3 bases and 3 bases, there was a span of 12 bases. The CDR3 covers 15 residues. The CDR3 spells CASSQGGGHYNEQFF. The CDR3 DNA reads TGTGCCAGCAGCCAGGGCGGGGGCCACTACAATGAGCAGTTCTTC.

The chain recombines TRBV27 with TRBJ2-2; 10 bases map to TRBD2. Germline assignment: CDR1 MNHEY and CDR2 SMNVEV (reference sequence). V lost 5 bases to trimming and J lost 6 bases; unmatched junction nucleotides: 9. The CDR3 has 16 residues. The CDR3 DNA reads TGTGCCAGCAGTCGCAAGCGGGGGGGCTATCCCGGGGAGCTGTTTTTT. Translating gives CASSRKRGGYPGELFF.

This clone was seen only once. The rearrangement links TRBV19 to TRBJ2-7; TRBD1 is a possible D gene (5 bases). The V end lost 5 bases, the J end lost 4 bases, and 9 bases lay between the germline ends. From germline, CDR1 is LNHDA and CDR2 SQIVND (reference sequence). The CDR3 consists of 12 residues. The CDR3: CASSYDRYEQYF. The CDR3 DNA sequence: TGTGCCAGTAGTTACGACAGATACGAGCAGTACTTC.

The rearrangement uses TRBV5-4 and TRBJ2-1; D not resolved. The CDR3 spans 14 residues. Trimming left V 5 bases short and J 2 bases short, with 11 bases between. Germline loops: CDR1 SGHNT, CDR2 YYREEE (reference sequence). CDR3 sequence (DNA): TGTGCCAGCAGTCCGGGTATCACCTACAATGAGCAGTTCTTC. It encodes CASSPGITYNEQFF.

J is TRBJ2-5 and V is TRBV4-1; D call uncertain. This CDR3 is built from 15 residues. Germline V lookup: CDR1 MGHRA, CDR2 YSYEKL. V was pared by 0 bases and J by 1 base, with 9 bases between. CDR3 region: CASSQDNGPQETQYF. CDR3 coding DNA: TGCGCCAGCAGCCAAGATAATGGGCCCCAAGAGACCCAGTACTTC.

The V gene is TRBV5-6, the J gene TRBJ1-2; 8 bases map to TRBD1. Germline V gene data show CDR1 as SGHDT and CDR2 as YYEEEE. J was trimmed by 4 bases and V by 5 bases; bases with no gene match: 13. The CDR3 has 16 residues. The CDR3 region is CASSSLGQGGLYGYTF. CDR3 nucleotide sequence: TGTGCCAGCAGTTCCCTTGGACAGGGAGGCCTCTATGGCTACACCTTC.

This clone was seen just once. The junction departs from germline at one end; a sequencing error may be responsible. The chain employs TRBV7-7 and TRBJ2-1; D is uncertain. The CDR3 length is 13 residues. The germline V gene encodes CDR1 SSHAT and CDR2 FNYEAQ (reference sequence). The CDR3 region has the DNA TGTGCTAGCAGCTTGTCTGGCTGGCATGAGCAGTTCTTC. Residues: CASSLSGWHEQFF.